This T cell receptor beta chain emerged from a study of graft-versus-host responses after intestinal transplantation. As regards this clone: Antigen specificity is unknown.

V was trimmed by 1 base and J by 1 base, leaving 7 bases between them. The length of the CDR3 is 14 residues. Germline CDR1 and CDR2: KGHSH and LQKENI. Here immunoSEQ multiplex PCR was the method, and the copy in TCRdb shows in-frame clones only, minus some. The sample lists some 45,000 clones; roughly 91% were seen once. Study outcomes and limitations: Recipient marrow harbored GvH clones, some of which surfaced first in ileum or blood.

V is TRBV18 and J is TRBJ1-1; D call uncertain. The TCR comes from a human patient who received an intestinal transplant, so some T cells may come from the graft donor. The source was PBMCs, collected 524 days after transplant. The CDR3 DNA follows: TGTGCCAGCTCACCACTGAAAGGGAACACTGAAGCTTTCTTT. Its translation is CASSPLKGNTEAFF.